This is a list of T cell receptor beta chains from one sample in a study of T cells after yellow fever vaccination. TCRdb passed the 5' RACE reads through MiXCR, listing each CDR3 protein once. The sample has 25,000 to 35,000 distinct CDR3 sequences, over 4.5% seen once. Sequenced here: CD8+ T cells sorted from PBMCs, sampled 10 days after the yellow fever booster vaccination. The source of these receptors is a man aged 25-45 years who received the YFV17D yellow fever vaccine. The conserved cysteine and the conserved F or W are not part of the CDR3 here. Each record gives: J gene, clone size, V gene, CDR3 protein. Clone sizes are given selectively: once, few, many, or a class where the clone is expanded.

TRBJ2-5	NA	TRBV7-9	ASSSRDRDQETQY
TRBJ2-1	many	TRBV12-3/TRBV12-4	ASSSTSGGNNEQF
TRBJ2-7	many	TRBV6-4	ASRLTLAEGFDEQY
TRBJ2-1	many	TRBV28	ASSLMGGGYNEQF
TRBJ2-1	NA	TRBV12-3/TRBV12-4	ASSFHLAGVYNEQF
TRBJ2-7	few	TRBV7-8	ASSREGPYEQY
TRBJ2-7	many	TRBV4-1	ASSQEGAPGLAGYEQY
TRBJ2-1	many	TRBV19	ASSQDSYNEQF
TRBJ2-7	many	TRBV27	ASSGDFYAGLEQY
TRBJ2-1	medium-sized	TRBV4-3	ASSHRGGGAYNEQF
TRBJ2-1	many	TRBV27	ASSLRGTANEQF
TRBJ2-7	many	TRBV7-9	ASSPLTGYEQY
TRBJ2-3	NA	TRBV4-2	AISPGPSGSTDTQY
TRBJ1-6	many	TRBV28	ASSPRVYNSPLH
TRBJ1-6	many	TRBV5-1	ASSAGPLSYNSPLH
TRBJ2-7	many	TRBV29-1	SVESESGHEQY
TRBJ2-5	many	TRBV5-1	ASSYPGVRETQY
TRBJ2-5	many	TRBV6-2/TRBV6-3	ASRTGFSLSETQY
TRBJ2-7	many	TRBV27	ASSLFAGGGEQY